Presented here are 17 T cell receptor beta chains from one specimen sequenced in a study of naive and memory T cell subsets. Two oligonucleotides, mixed equimolar, formed the beta constant-region primer covering TRBC1 and TRBC2. Four rounds of PCR amplified the ligated cDNA using nested alpha and beta constant-region primers plus SP2. Each CDR3 protein is one row after TCRdb ran MiXCR on the UMI-ligation and nested PCR reads. The sample has 17,000 or so distinct CDR3 sequences, roughly 9% seen once. The sample consisted of central memory CD8+ T cells from blood. These receptor sequences come from a human donor in good health.

This clonotype was detected only a few times. The rearrangement uses TRBV27 and TRBJ2-3; D remains unclear. CDR3 length: 15 amino acids. With 5 bases removed from V and 6 bases from J, the gap between germline ends came to 18 bases. CDR1 and CDR2 from the germline V gene are MNHEY and SMNVEV (reference sequence). The CDR3 DNA sequence: TGTGCCAGCAGTCCCTCCCGGTCCACAGCGGATACGCAGTATTTT. Its protein is CASSPSRSTADTQYF.

This rearrangement joins TRBV30 to TRBJ2-6, with TRBD2 matching 12 bases. There are 18 residues in the CDR3. Germline CDR1 GTSNPN, CDR2 SVGIG (reference sequence). With V trimmed by 3 bases and J by 2 bases, 8 bases remained unmatched. The DNA of the CDR3 is TGTGCCTGGAGGCCTTTTAGACTAGCGGGAGCTGGGGCCAACGTCCTGACTTTC. This translates into CAWRPFRLAGAGANVLTF.

This sequence joins TRBV6-5 and TRBJ2-7; D gene uncertain. The CDR3 totals 14 residues. CDR1 and CDR2 from the germline V gene are MNHEY and SVGAGI. V was shortened by 2 bases and J by 1 base, with 9 bases between the two germline ends. The CDR3 sequence is CASSYGAASYEQYF. The CDR3 bases are TGTGCCAGCAGTTACGGTGCAGCATCCTACGAGCAGTACTTC.

The J gene is TRBJ1-1, the V gene TRBV4-2; no definite D call. The CDR3 runs 15 residues. The ends were cut back, 0 bases at V and 6 bases at J, with 14 bases in the middle. Looked up from germline, CDR1 is LGHNA and CDR2 is YNFKEQ. Here the CDR3 reads CASSQEINGEPEAFF. CDR3 nucleotides: TGTGCCAGCAGCCAAGAGATAAACGGGGAGCCTGAAGCTTTCTTT.

This clonotype was counted only a few times. The chain joins TRBV27 to TRBJ2-5; D might be TRBD1 or TRBD2, each matching 5 bases. The ends were cut back, 3 bases at V and 3 bases at J, with 11 bases in the middle. Germline V gives CDR1 MNHEY, CDR2 SMNVEV (reference sequence). CDR3 length equals 14 residues. The DNA for the CDR3 is TGTGCCAGCAGTTTCCACCGGGGCGAAGAGACCCAGTACTTC. Amino acids: CASSFHRGEETQYF.

This clonotype was picked up a small number of times. The chain is built from TRBV7-2 and TRBJ1-2, with a possible D match to TRBD1 (5 bases). CDR1 and CDR2 (germline): SGHTA, FQGNSA. This CDR3 has 16 amino acids. Trimming left V 5 bases short and J 4 bases short, with 20 bases between. The CDR3 DNA reads as TGTGCCAGCAGCCTGGACGCGTCAGGGACTATCTATGGCTACACCTTC. It translates to CASSLDASGTIYGYTF.

This clonotype came up a few times. CDR3 DNA: TGCAGTGCCCGGCGGGACAGGGGGTACGAGCAGTACTTC. Residues: CSARRDRGYEQYF. The V gene is TRBV20-1, the J gene TRBJ2-7, with TRBD1 matching 11 bases. The germline V gene has CDR1 DFQATT and CDR2 SNEGSKA (reference sequence). V shed 6 bases, J shed 4 bases, and the junction held 5 bases outside the gene matches. The CDR3 consists of 13 residues.

The rearrangement links TRBV18 to TRBJ1-1; D might be TRBD1 (6 bases). Looked up from germline, CDR1 is KGHSH and CDR2 is LQKENI. Between the trimmed V and J ends, which lost 5 bases and 0 bases, there was a span of 10 bases. The CDR3 has 14 amino acids. CDR3 coding DNA: TGTGCCAGCTCAGTCGGACAGTTGAACACTGAAGCTTTCTTT. It specifies CASSVGQLNTEAFF.

This clonotype was detected ten times or more. The CDR3 sequence: CASSQRTAAEPDTQYF. The CDR3 nucleotides are TGCGCCAGCAGCCAAAGGACCGCTGCAGAACCAGATACGCAGTATTTT. This chain uses TRBV4-3 with TRBJ2-3, with D unresolved. The CDR3 is 16 amino acids. V was shortened by 2 bases and J by 4 bases, with 16 bases between the two germline ends. Germline assignment: CDR1 LGHNA and CDR2 YSLEER.

V gene TRBV4-3 combines with J gene TRBJ2-1, with 8 positions matching TRBD1. CDR3 size: 15 residues. After removal of 0 bases from V and 7 bases from J, the junction contained 5 bases not matched to a gene. Germline V gene lookup returns CDR1 LGHNA and CDR2 YSLEER. DNA for the CDR3: TGCGCCAGCAGCCAAGATAACGGACAGGGTAATGAGCAGTTCTTC. Protein: CASSQDNGQGNEQFF.

By share of the sample, this clonotype is medium-sized (0.01 to 0.1%). The genes are TRBV27 and TRBJ2-1; D unresolved. The germline V and J ends were trimmed by 3 bases and 7 bases, with 10 bases remaining between them. CDR1 MNHEY and CDR2 SMNVEV come from the germline V gene (reference sequence). This CDR3 region has 13 residues. DNA of the CDR3: TGTGCCAGCAGTTTTGGGCCAGATAATGAGCAGTTCTTC. Protein product: CASSFGPDNEQFF.

The chain is built from TRBV28 and TRBJ2-7; D may correspond to TRBD1 or TRBD2 (6 bases each). The CDR3 length is 13 residues. V was cut by 2 bases and J by 3 bases, with 8 bases left in between. Per the germline V gene, CDR1 is MDHEN and CDR2 is SYDVKM. This CDR3 is CASSLRGLYEQYF. The CDR3 DNA sequence: TGTGCCAGCAGTTTACGGGGGCTCTACGAGCAGTACTTC.

V usage is TRBV3-1 and J usage is TRBJ2-7; no clear D gene. The CDR3 length is 15 residues. The V and J ends lost 0 bases and 0 bases respectively, with 9 bases between them. CDR1 and CDR2 from the germline V gene are LGHDT and YNNKEL (reference sequence). As DNA, the CDR3 is TGTGCCAGCAGCCAAGATGCGGCCAGCTCCTACGAGCAGTACTTC. This codes for CASSQDAASSYEQYF.

This clonotype has a count of ten or more. This CDR3 is CASSDGTGYNEQFF. CDR3 nucleotides: TGTGCCAGCAGTGACGGGACAGGTTACAATGAGCAGTTCTTC. The V and J genes are TRBV6-4 and TRBJ2-1, with 8 nucleotides matching TRBD1. The CDR3 is 14 amino acids. The germline gives CDR1 MRHNA, CDR2 SNTAGT. Trimming removed 2 bases from V and 4 bases from J; junction bases left unmatched: 1.

This clonotype was seen more than once but under ten times. The chain recombines TRBV7-2 with TRBJ2-3; D not resolved. The V gene lost 1 base and the J gene lost 0 bases, with 5 bases spanning the gap. Germline V CDR1 and CDR2: SGHTA, FQGNSA. CDR3 size: 14 residues. CDR3 in amino acids: CASSLVSSTDTQYF. CDR3 nucleotide sequence: TGTGCCAGCAGCTTAGTGTCTAGCACAGATACGCAGTATTTT.

This clonotype has a handful of counts. This chain uses TRBV12-3 or TRBV12-4 with TRBJ2-2; tentative D call: TRBD1 (5 bases). This CDR3 has 15 amino acids. Trimming removed 5 bases at V and 5 bases at J, with 15 bases between. The CDR3 DNA follows: TGTGCCAGCAGTATTTGGGGCTGGAAAACCGGGGAGCTGTTTTTT. Translating it yields CASSIWGWKTGELFF.

This clonotype was detected ten times or more. CDR3 protein: CASSYEEPNTEAFF. As DNA, the CDR3 is TGTGCCAGCAGCTATGAGGAACCGAACACTGAAGCTTTCTTT. V and J are TRBV7-9 and TRBJ1-1; D unclear. Germline V gene sequence: CDR1 SEHNR, CDR2 FQNEAQ (reference sequence). CDR3 length: 14 residues. V lost 4 bases and J lost 1, with 10 bases in between.